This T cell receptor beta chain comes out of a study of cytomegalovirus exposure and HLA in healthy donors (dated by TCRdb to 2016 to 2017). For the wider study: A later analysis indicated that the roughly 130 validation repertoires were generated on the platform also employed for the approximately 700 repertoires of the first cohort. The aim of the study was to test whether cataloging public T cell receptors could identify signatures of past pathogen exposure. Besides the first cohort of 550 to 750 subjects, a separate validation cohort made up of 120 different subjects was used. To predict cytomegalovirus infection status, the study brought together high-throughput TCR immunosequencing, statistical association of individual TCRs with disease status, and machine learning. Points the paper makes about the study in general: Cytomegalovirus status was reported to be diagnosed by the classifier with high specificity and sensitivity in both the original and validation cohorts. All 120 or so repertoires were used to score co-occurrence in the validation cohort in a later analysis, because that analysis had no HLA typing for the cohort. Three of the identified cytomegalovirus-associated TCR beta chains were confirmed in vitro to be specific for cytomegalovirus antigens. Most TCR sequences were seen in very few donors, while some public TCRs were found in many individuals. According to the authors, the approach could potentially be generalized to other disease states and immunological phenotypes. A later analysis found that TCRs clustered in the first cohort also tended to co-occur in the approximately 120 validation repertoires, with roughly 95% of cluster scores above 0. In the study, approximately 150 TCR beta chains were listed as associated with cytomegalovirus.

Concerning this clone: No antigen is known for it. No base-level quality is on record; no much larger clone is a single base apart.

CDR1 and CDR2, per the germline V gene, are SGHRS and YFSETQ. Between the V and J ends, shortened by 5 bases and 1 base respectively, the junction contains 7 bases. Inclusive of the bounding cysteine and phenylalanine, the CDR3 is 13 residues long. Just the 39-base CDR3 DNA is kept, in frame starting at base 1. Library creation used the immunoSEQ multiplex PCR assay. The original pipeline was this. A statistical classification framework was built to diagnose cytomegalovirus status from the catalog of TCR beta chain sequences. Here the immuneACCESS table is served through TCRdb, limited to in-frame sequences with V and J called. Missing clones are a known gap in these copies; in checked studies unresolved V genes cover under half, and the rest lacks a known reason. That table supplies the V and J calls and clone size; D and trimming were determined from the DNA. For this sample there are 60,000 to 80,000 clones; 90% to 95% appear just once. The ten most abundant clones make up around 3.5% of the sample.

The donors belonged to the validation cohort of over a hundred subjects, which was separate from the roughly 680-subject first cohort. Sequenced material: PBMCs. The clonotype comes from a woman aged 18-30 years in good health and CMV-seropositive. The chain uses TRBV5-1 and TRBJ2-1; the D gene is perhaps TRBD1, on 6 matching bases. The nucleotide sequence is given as TGCGCCAGCAGGGACAGTTCCTACAATGAGCAGTTCTTC. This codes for CASRDSSYNEQFF.